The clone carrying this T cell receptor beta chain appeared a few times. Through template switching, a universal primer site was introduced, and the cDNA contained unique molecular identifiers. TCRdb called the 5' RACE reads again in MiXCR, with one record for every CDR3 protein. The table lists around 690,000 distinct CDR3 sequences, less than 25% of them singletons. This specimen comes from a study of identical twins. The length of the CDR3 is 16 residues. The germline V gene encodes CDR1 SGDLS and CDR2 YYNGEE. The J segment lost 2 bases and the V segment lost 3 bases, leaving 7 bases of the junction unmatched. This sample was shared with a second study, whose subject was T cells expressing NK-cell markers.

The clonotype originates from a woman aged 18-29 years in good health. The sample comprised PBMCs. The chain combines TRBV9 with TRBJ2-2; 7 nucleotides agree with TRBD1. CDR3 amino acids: CASSENRGTNTGELFF. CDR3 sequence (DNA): TGTGCCAGCAGCGAAAACAGGGGTACCAACACCGGGGAGCTGTTTTTT.